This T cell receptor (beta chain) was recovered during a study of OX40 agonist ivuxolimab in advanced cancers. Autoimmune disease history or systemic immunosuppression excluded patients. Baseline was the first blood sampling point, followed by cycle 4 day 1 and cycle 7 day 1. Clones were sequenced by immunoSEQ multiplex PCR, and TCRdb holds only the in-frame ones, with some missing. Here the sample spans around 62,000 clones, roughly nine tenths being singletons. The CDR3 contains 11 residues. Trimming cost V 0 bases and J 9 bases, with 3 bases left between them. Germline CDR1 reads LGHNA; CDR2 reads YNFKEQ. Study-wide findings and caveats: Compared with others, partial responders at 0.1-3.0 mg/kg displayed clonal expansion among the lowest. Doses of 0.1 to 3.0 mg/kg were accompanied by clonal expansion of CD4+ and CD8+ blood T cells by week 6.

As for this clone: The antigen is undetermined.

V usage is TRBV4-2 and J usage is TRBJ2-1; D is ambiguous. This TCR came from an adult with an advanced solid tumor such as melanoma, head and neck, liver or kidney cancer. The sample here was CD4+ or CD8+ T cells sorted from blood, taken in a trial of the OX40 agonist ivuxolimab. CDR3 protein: CASSQDGEQFF. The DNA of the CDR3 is TGTGCCAGCAGCCAAGATGGTGAGCAGTTCTTC.